These T cell receptor beta chains were read from a single sample in a study of blood T cell repertoires in COVID-19. Repertoires were generated with immunoSEQ multiplex PCR, while TCRdb's copy carries only in-frame clones and drops some. The repertoire holds 60,000 or so clones, with under 80% as singletons. Material for sequencing was PBMCs or T cells enriched from blood (not recorded which). The receptor source for this set is an older woman who had been exposed to COVID-19. CDR3s include the opening cysteine and the closing phenylalanine or tryptophan. A D gene is named only where the DNA matches it firmly. Only some rows state a clone size, as once, few, many or a class for expanded clones.

clone_size: many; j_call: TRBJ1-1; d_call: TRBD1; v_call: TRBV19; cdr3_aa: CASSTPGQANTEAFF; cdr3_nt: TGTGCCAGTAGTACCCCGGGACAGGCCAACACTGAAGCTTTCTTT
clone_size: .; j_call: TRBJ2-5; d_call: .; v_call: TRBV4-1; cdr3_aa: CASSQDGSGARQTQYF; cdr3_nt: TGCGCCAGCAGCCAAGACGGCTCTGGCGCGAGGCAGACCCAGTACTTC
clone_size: .; j_call: TRBJ2-5; d_call: .; v_call: TRBV9; cdr3_aa: CASSPSFGGEETQYF; cdr3_nt: TGTGCCAGCAGCCCTAGCTTCGGAGGTGAAGAGACCCAGTACTTC
clone_size: .; j_call: TRBJ2-5; d_call: .; v_call: TRBV5-1; cdr3_aa: CASSSGAGRQETQYF; cdr3_nt: TGCGCCAGCAGCTCAGGAGCGGGTAGGCAAGAGACCCAGTACTTC
clone_size: .; j_call: TRBJ1-1; d_call: TRBD1; v_call: TRBV30; cdr3_aa: CAWSPGGTEAFF; cdr3_nt: TGTGCCTGGAGTCCAGGGGGGACTGAAGCTTTCTTT
clone_size: .; j_call: TRBJ1-3; d_call: .; v_call: TRBV7-2; cdr3_aa: CASSLTPGTSGNTIYF; cdr3_nt: TGTGCCAGCAGCCTAACCCCAGGTACCTCTGGAAACACCATATATTTT
clone_size: .; j_call: TRBJ2-3; d_call: TRBD1; v_call: TRBV10-3; cdr3_aa: CAISEIFRGQGTFSTDTQYF; cdr3_nt: TGTGCCATCAGTGAAATCTTCCGGGGACAGGGCACCTTTAGCACAGATACGCAGTATTTT
clone_size: few; j_call: TRBJ1-2; d_call: .; v_call: TRBV4-1; cdr3_aa: CASSQGGGAYGYTF; cdr3_nt: TGCGCCAGCAGCCAAGGGGGCGGTGCTTATGGCTACACCTTC
clone_size: few; j_call: TRBJ1-2; d_call: .; v_call: TRBV5-4; cdr3_aa: CASSRDLPDGYTF; cdr3_nt: TGTGCCAGCAGCCGGGACTTACCGGATGGCTACACCTTC
clone_size: .; j_call: TRBJ1-4; d_call: .; v_call: TRBV6-1; cdr3_aa: CASSDLYGSQVRGEKLFF; cdr3_nt: TGTGCCAGCAGTGACCTCTACGGGTCCCAGGTTCGGGGTGAAAAACTGTTTTTT
clone_size: few; j_call: TRBJ1-2; d_call: .; v_call: TRBV28; cdr3_aa: CASSRGGTYGYTF; cdr3_nt: TGTGCCAGCTCCAGGGGAGGGACCTATGGCTACACCTTC
clone_size: .; j_call: TRBJ1-1; d_call: TRBD1; v_call: TRBV6-4; cdr3_aa: CASSDSGQGVGEAFF; cdr3_nt: TGTGCCAGCAGTGATTCTGGACAGGGGGTCGGTGAAGCTTTCTTT
clone_size: .; j_call: TRBJ2-3; d_call: TRBD2; v_call: TRBV7-6; cdr3_aa: CASSLPLHPSGSSTDTQYF; cdr3_nt: TGTGCCAGCAGCCTCCCTCTCCACCCTAGCGGGAGTTCCACAGATACGCAGTATTTT
clone_size: .; j_call: TRBJ2-3; d_call: .; v_call: TRBV19; cdr3_aa: CASSPKLTLGTSADTQYF; cdr3_nt: TGTGCCAGTAGTCCAAAACTAACTCTTGGGACAAGCGCAGATACGCAGTATTTT
clone_size: few; j_call: TRBJ1-6; d_call: .; v_call: TRBV30; cdr3_aa: CAWRSGTNSPLHF; cdr3_nt: TGTGCCTGGAGATCAGGTACTAATTCACCCCTCCACTTT
clone_size: .; j_call: TRBJ1-5; d_call: TRBD1; v_call: TRBV6-2/TRBV6-3; cdr3_aa: CASSYGDRGNQPQHF; cdr3_nt: TGTGCCAGCAGTTACGGTGACAGGGGGAATCAGCCCCAGCATTTT
clone_size: .; j_call: TRBJ1-2; d_call: TRBD1; v_call: TRBV5-1; cdr3_aa: CASSPFIPGQGAPQDYGYTF; cdr3_nt: TGCGCCAGCAGCCCTTTTATACCGGGACAGGGGGCCCCACAGGACTATGGCTACACCTTC
clone_size: .; j_call: TRBJ2-5; d_call: .; v_call: TRBV5-1; cdr3_aa: CATASGTADQETQYF; cdr3_nt: TGCGCCACCGCGAGCGGAACAGCAGACCAAGAGACCCAGTACTTC
clone_size: once; j_call: TRBJ1-1; d_call: TRBD1; v_call: TRBV7-2; cdr3_aa: CASSFLRTGSEAFF; cdr3_nt: TGTGCCAGCAGCTTCCTCAGGACAGGGAGTGAAGCTTTCTTT
clone_size: .; j_call: TRBJ1-2; d_call: .; v_call: TRBV30; cdr3_aa: CAWSKWANGYTF; cdr3_nt: TGTGCCTGGTCCAAGTGGGCCAATGGCTACACCTTC
clone_size: .; j_call: TRBJ2-1; d_call: TRBD2; v_call: TRBV5-4; cdr3_aa: CASSLDGRTNEQFF; cdr3_nt: TGTGCCAGCAGCTTGGACGGGAGGACAAATGAGCAGTTCTTC
clone_size: .; j_call: TRBJ2-1; d_call: .; v_call: TRBV9; cdr3_aa: CASSYSNEQFF; cdr3_nt: TGTGCCAGCAGCTATAGCAATGAGCAGTTCTTC
clone_size: .; j_call: TRBJ1-6; d_call: .; v_call: TRBV6-5; cdr3_aa: CASSPGVGFTSPLHF; cdr3_nt: TGTGCCAGTTCCCCAGGCGTCGGTTTTACTTCACCCCTCCACTTT
clone_size: few; j_call: TRBJ2-5; d_call: TRBD1; v_call: TRBV11-3; cdr3_aa: CASSFGTAKETQYF; cdr3_nt: TGTGCCAGCAGCTTTGGGACAGCAAAAGAGACCCAGTACTTC
clone_size: .; j_call: TRBJ1-2; d_call: TRBD1; v_call: TRBV7-8; cdr3_aa: CASSYLTGVEGYTF; cdr3_nt: TGTGCCAGCAGTTATTTAACAGGGGTAGAAGGCTACACCTTC
clone_size: .; j_call: TRBJ2-2; d_call: .; v_call: TRBV28; cdr3_aa: CASSLSGRARLDTGELFF; cdr3_nt: TGTGCCAGCAGTTTATCCGGCAGGGCAAGACTGGACACCGGGGAGCTGTTTTTT
clone_size: few; j_call: TRBJ2-3; d_call: .; v_call: TRBV30; cdr3_aa: CAWSIGPTLTTDTQYF; cdr3_nt: TGTGCCTGGAGTATTGGGCCTACTCTCACCACAGATACGCAGTATTTT
clone_size: .; j_call: TRBJ1-5; d_call: .; v_call: TRBV28; cdr3_aa: CASTISLNQPQHF; cdr3_nt: TGTGCCAGCACTATTTCACTTAATCAGCCCCAGCATTTT
clone_size: .; j_call: TRBJ2-1; d_call: TRBD1; v_call: TRBV3-1/TRBV3-2; cdr3_aa: CASSQPRTGRNEQFF; cdr3_nt: TGTGCCAGCAGCCAGCCCCGGACAGGTCGGAATGAGCAGTTCTTC
clone_size: .; j_call: TRBJ1-4; d_call: .; v_call: TRBV30; cdr3_aa: CAWTTRGAREKLFF; cdr3_nt: TGTGCCTGGACGACACGGGGAGCCAGGGAAAAACTGTTTTTT
clone_size: .; j_call: TRBJ2-5; d_call: .; v_call: TRBV5-1; cdr3_aa: CASSGQGVKETQYF; cdr3_nt: TGCGCCAGCAGCGGACAAGGAGTTAAGGAGACCCAGTACTTC